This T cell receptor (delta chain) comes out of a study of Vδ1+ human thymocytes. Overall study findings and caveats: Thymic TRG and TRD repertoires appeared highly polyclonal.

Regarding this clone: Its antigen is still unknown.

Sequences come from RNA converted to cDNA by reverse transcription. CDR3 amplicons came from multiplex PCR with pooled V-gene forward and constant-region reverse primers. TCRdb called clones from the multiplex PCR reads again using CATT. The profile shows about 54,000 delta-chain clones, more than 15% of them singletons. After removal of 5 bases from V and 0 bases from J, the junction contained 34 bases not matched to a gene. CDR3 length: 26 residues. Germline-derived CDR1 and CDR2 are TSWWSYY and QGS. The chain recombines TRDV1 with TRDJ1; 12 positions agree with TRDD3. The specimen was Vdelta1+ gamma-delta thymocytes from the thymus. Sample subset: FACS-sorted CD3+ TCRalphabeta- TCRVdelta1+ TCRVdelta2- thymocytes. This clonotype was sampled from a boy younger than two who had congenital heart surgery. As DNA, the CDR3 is TGTGCTCTTGGGCCCTTCCGTGCTCGTCTGGGGGATACGGTCGTGGGACGAACGACGTACACCGATAAACTCATCTTT. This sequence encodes CALGPFRARLGDTVVGRTTYTDKLIF.